The 17 T cell receptor beta chains below all came from one sample that was sequenced in a study of cytomegalovirus exposure and HLA in healthy donors. With 60 Vbeta and 13 Jbeta primers, the PCR was carried out. Using immunoSEQ multiplex PCR, the repertoire was profiled, and TCRdb retains in-frame clones only, with some absent. The sample lists some 120,000 clones; about 80% were seen once. The sequenced sample was PBMCs. The source is a woman aged 18 to 35 in good health and CMV-seronegative.

This clone came up a few times. The chain combines TRBV11-2 with TRBJ1-2; 11 nucleotides line up with TRBD1. This CDR3 has 15 residues. V dropped 5 bases and J dropped 5; count of bases not matched to a gene: 7. Germline V CDR1 and CDR2: SGHAT, FQNNGV. CDR3: CASSEGTGGGYGYTF. The CDR3 coding sequence is TGTGCCAGCAGCGAAGGGACAGGGGGTGGATATGGCTACACCTTC.

The chain uses TRBV5-6 and TRBJ1-1; TRBD1 matches 7 bases. The CDR3 runs 16 residues. The trim removed 0 bases at V and 0 bases at J, leaving 5 bases unmatched. Germline CDR1 is SGHDT and CDR2 is YYEEEE. In DNA form, the CDR3 reads TGTGCCAGCAGCTTGGGGGGACAGCTCATGAACACTGAAGCTTTCTTT. Amino acid sequence: CASSLGGQLMNTEAFF.

The chain recombines TRBV6-5 with TRBJ1-5; 8 nucleotides match TRBD1. The CDR3 consists of 14 residues. Germline CDR1 and CDR2: MNHEY and SVGAGI. V lost 6 bases and J lost 2; bases outside the gene matches: 3. CDR3 bases: TGTGCCAGCAGGTCGACAGGGGGCAATCAGCCCCAGCATTTT. Protein: CASRSTGGNQPQHF.

CDR3 DNA: TGTGCCATCAGTGCGGGACTAGCGGGGGGGGACGAGCAGTACTTC. Protein product: CAISAGLAGGDEQYF. This chain uses TRBV10-3 with TRBJ2-7, with 16 bases that match TRBD2. Germline loops: CDR1 ENHRY, CDR2 SYGVKD. Trimming removed 4 bases from V and 5 bases from J; junction bases left unmatched: 2. The CDR3 length is 15 residues.

This clone appeared a few times. The chain links TRBV27 to TRBJ1-4; TRBD1 aligns across 7 bases. CDR1 is MNHEY, CDR2 SMNVEV, per germline (reference sequence). The V segment lost 5 bases and the J segment 7 bases; nucleotides outside the gene matches: 16. CDR3 length equals 17 residues. CDR3 amino acids: CASSLLRRDRRIEKLFF. Here the CDR3 DNA reads TGTGCCAGCAGTCTCTTACGCCGGGACAGAAGAATTGAAAAACTGTTTTTT.

V gene TRBV6-5 combines with J gene TRBJ2-7; TRBD2 might be the D (6 bases). Trimming stripped 6 bases from V and 2 bases from J, with 14 bases between. This CDR3 comprises 14 residues. Germline CDR1 MNHEY, CDR2 SVGAGI. CDR3 protein: CASRRGIAAYEQYF. In DNA, the CDR3 is TGTGCCAGCAGAAGAGGGATAGCGGCCTACGAGCAGTACTTC.

On this clone itself: A read error may produce the germline difference seen at one junction end. The chain uses TRBV6-1 and TRBJ1-1; 8 bases agree with TRBD1. Germline CDR1 and CDR2: MNHNS and SASEGT. The CDR3 consists of 14 residues. CDR3 coding DNA: TGTGCCAGCAGTCCTCAGGGGGCCCACACCGAAGCTTTCTTT. It encodes CASSPQGAHTEAFF.

The rearrangement joins TRBV5-1 to TRBJ1-3, with 7 positions matching TRBD1. The CDR3 has 17 amino acids. Unmatched junction bases numbered 11, after V lost 4 bases and J lost 1 base. Germline-derived CDR1 and CDR2 are SGHRS and YFSETQ. CDR3 nucleotide sequence: TGCGCCAGCAGCCCAACACAGGGGTCCCCTTCTGGAAACACCATATATTTT. This sequence encodes CASSPTQGSPSGNTIYF.

The chain couples TRBV7-9 to TRBJ1-2; 8 nucleotides align to TRBD1. Germline CDR1 reads SEHNR; CDR2 reads FQNEAQ (reference sequence). V dropped 5 bases and J dropped 2; count of bases not matched to a gene: 7. This CDR3 has 15 residues. Written as DNA, the CDR3 is TGTGCCAGCAGCCCAGGGGACAGGCCGAACTATGGCTACACCTTC. Amino acid sequence: CASSPGDRPNYGYTF.

The chain couples TRBV2 to TRBJ1-2, with 7 bases fitting TRBD1. This CDR3 comprises 15 residues. Germline V gene data show CDR1 as SNHLY and CDR2 as FYNNEI. V shed 6 bases, J shed 6 bases, and the junction held 13 bases outside the gene matches. CDR3 protein: CASSEQGLELNGYTF. DNA for the CDR3: TGTGCCAGCAGCGAACAGGGGTTAGAACTAAATGGCTACACCTTC.

This clone was seen only once. The CDR3 loop reads CASSKGTRGPKGYTF. CDR3 sequence (DNA): TGTGCCAGCAGCAAAGGCACAAGGGGCCCGAAGGGCTACACCTTC. The chain joins TRBV21-1 to TRBJ1-2; TRBD1, as called in the table, went unchecked against the DNA. TRBV21-1 is given as a pseudogene. The CDR3 consists of 15 residues.

This rearrangement joins TRBV2 to TRBJ1-4; 7 bases fit TRBD1. Germline V gene lookup returns CDR1 SNHLY and CDR2 FYNNEI. The ends lost 9 bases at V and 6 bases at J; junction bases unmatched: 13. The CDR3 covers 15 residues. CDR3 residues: CARQEKGASDEKLFF. As DNA, the CDR3 is TGTGCCAGACAGGAAAAGGGGGCTTCGGATGAAAAACTGTTTTTT.

The V call is TRBV5-1, the J call TRBJ1-2; D might be TRBD1 (5 bases). This CDR3 has 14 residues. V dropped 2 bases and J dropped 4 bases, with 12 bases sitting between them. Looked up from germline, CDR1 is SGHRS and CDR2 is YFSETQ. The CDR3 sequence is CASSFGGESYGYTF. CDR3 bases: TGCGCCAGCAGCTTCGGGGGGGAATCCTATGGCTACACCTTC. Looking up the rest from reference TRBV5-1 and TRBJ1-2 gives the full variable domain: KAGVTQTPRYLIKTRGQQVTLSCSPISGHRSVSWYQQTPGQGLQFLFEYFSETQRNKGNFPGRFSGRQFSNSRSEMNVSTLELGDSALYLCASSFGGESYGYTFGSGTRLTVV.

This clone was counted only a few times. The chain employs TRBV5-4 and TRBJ1-4; TRBD1 matches 7 bases. CDR1 is SGHNT and CDR2 is YYREEE in the germline V gene (reference sequence). V was clipped by 4 bases and J by 3 bases; unmatched bases: 3. This CDR3 is built from 14 residues. CDR3 in amino acids: CASSRDRSNEKLFF. The CDR3 coding sequence is TGTGCCAGCAGCCGGGACAGATCTAATGAAAAACTGTTTTTT. The complete variable domain, with remaining parts taken from reference TRBV5-4 and TRBJ1-4, reads ETGVTQSPTHLIKTRGQQVTLRCSSQSGHNTVSWYQQALGQGPQFIFQYYREEENGRGNFPPRFSGLQFPNYSSELNVNALELDDSALYLCASSRDRSNEKLFFGSGTQLSVL.

This clone was observed once. This chain uses TRBV2 with TRBJ1-2; D is undetermined. The CDR3 has 15 amino acids. The V gene lost 1 base and the J gene lost 1 base, with 10 bases spanning the gap. Germline V gene sequence: CDR1 SNHLY, CDR2 FYNNEI. The CDR3 reads CASSEDRSRNYGYTF. The CDR3 coding sequence is TGTGCCAGCAGTGAAGATCGGAGCCGTAACTATGGCTACACCTTC.

J is TRBJ1-5 and V is TRBV11-1; TRBD1 matches 8 bases. The CDR3 is 13 residues long. Germline CDR1 reads SGHAT; CDR2 reads FQDESV (reference sequence). The ends lost 4 bases at V and 6 bases at J; junction bases unmatched: 2. CDR3 region: CASSSDRGQPQHF. The CDR3, as DNA: TGTGCCAGCAGCTCAGACAGGGGTCAGCCCCAGCATTTT. Filled out from reference TRBV11-1 and TRBJ1-5, the complete variable domain reads EAEVAQSPRYKITEKSQAVAFWCDPISGHATLYWYRQILGQGPELLVQFQDESVVDDSQLPKDRFSAERLKGVDSTLKIQPAELGDSAMYLCASSSDRGQPQHFGDGTRLSIL.

The rearrangement joins TRBV6-5 to TRBJ1-5, with D unclear. The CDR3 extends over 14 amino acids. Trimming cost V 6 bases and J 0 bases, with 9 bases left between them. From germline, CDR1 is MNHEY and CDR2 SVGAGI. CDR3 nucleotide sequence: TGTGCCAGCAGCCCGACATTTAGCAATCAGCCCCAGCATTTT. The encoded protein is CASSPTFSNQPQHF.